These 10 T cell receptor beta chains were sequenced from one sample in a study of HIV-infected patients and healthy controls (dated by TCRdb to between 2012 and 2015). Library preparation employed 5' RACE. TCRdb lists the instrument as Illumina MiSeq. The public reads were reanalyzed by TCRdb: fastp trimming at Q25, MiXCR alignment, in-frame beta chains only. Every distinct CDR3 protein forms one entry, paired with its most common genes and DNA. Counted in this sample were roughly 18,000 distinct CDR3 sequences; roughly a fifth of them appeared once. The ten largest clonotypes hold roughly a third of the sample. Specimen: CD8+ T cells from blood. The receptors were sampled from a human donor in good health.

This clonotype has ten or more counts. The chain links TRBV5-1 to TRBJ2-7; 10 bases are a match to TRBD2. V shed 0 bases and J 1 base; nucleotides not matched to a gene: 4. Per the germline V gene, CDR1 is SGHRS and CDR2 is YFSETQ. The CDR3 loop spans 16 amino acids. CDR3 amino acids: CASSLETSGVSYEQYF. In nucleotides, the CDR3 is TGCGCCAGCAGCTTGGAAACTAGCGGGGTATCCTACGAGCAGTACTTC.

In its sample, this clonotype was seen many times. The CDR3 bases are TGTGCCAGTAGTATAGTGGGGGTTGCTGGAAACACCATATATTTT. It encodes CASSIVGVAGNTIYF. The J gene is TRBJ1-3, the V gene TRBV19; weak D call: TRBD1 (5 bases). The germline V and J ends were trimmed by 1 base and 2 bases, with 9 bases remaining between them. The germline gives CDR1 LNHDA, CDR2 SQIVND (reference sequence). CDR3 length: 15 amino acids.

The J gene is TRBJ1-2, the V gene TRBV6-2 or TRBV6-3; no clear D gene. Between the trimmed V and J ends, which lost 4 bases and 3 bases, there was a span of 9 bases. Germline loops: CDR1 MNHEY, CDR2 SVGEGT. The CDR3 contains 13 residues. Here the CDR3 reads CASSWPTDYGYTF. DNA for the CDR3: TGTGCCAGCAGTTGGCCCACCGACTATGGCTACACCTTC.

This chain uses TRBV3-1 with TRBJ2-7, with 11 bases that match TRBD2. Germline CDR1 is LGHDT and CDR2 is YNNKEL (reference sequence). The CDR3 loop spans 20 amino acids. The J segment lost 4 bases and the V segment lost 0 bases, leaving 17 bases of the junction unmatched. The chain's CDR3 is CASSQEVELIAGGPVYEQYF. DNA of the CDR3: TGTGCCAGCAGCCAAGAGGTGGAATTGATAGCGGGAGGGCCTGTGTACGAGCAGTACTTC.

This clonotype has just a few counts. This chain connects TRBV6-5 to TRBJ2-2, with D perhaps TRBD1 (5 bases). The ends were cut back, 2 bases at V and 7 bases at J, with 11 bases in the middle. Germline CDR1 reads MNHEY; CDR2 reads SVGAGI. CDR3 length: 14 amino acids. This CDR3 reads CASSYGQGIGELFF. In nucleotides, the CDR3 is TGTGCCAGCAGTTACGGCCAGGGAATCGGGGAGCTGTTTTTT.

The sample holds a few counts of this clonotype. The chain links TRBV5-4 to TRBJ1-2; TRBD1 is a possible D gene (6 bases). Trimming left V 3 bases short and J 8 bases short, with 20 bases between. CDR3 size: 15 residues. Germline CDR1 is SGHNT and CDR2 is YYREEE (reference sequence). CDR3 amino acids: CASSSPPGEVRGYTF. The CDR3 nucleotides read TGTGCCAGCAGCTCCCCCCCAGGGGAAGTGAGGGGCTACACCTTC.

This clonotype was detected many times. The rearrangement joins TRBV7-6 to TRBJ2-7; 13 bases are a match to TRBD2. The CDR3 loop spans 14 amino acids. Germline-derived CDR1 and CDR2 are SGHVS and FNYEAQ. Trimming at V came to 5 bases and at J to 8 bases, leaving 6 bases not matched to a gene. The CDR3 DNA is TGTGCCAGCAGCGAACTAGCGGGAGGGCCAAAGCAGTACTTC. Translated: CASSELAGGPKQYF.

This clonotype was found many times. The rearrangement links TRBV6-2 or TRBV6-3 to TRBJ2-3; 8 bases are a match to TRBD1. The germline CDR1 and CDR2 sequences are MNHEY and SVGEGT. The J segment lost 4 bases and the V segment lost 8 bases, leaving 11 bases of the junction unmatched. The CDR3 is made up of 15 amino acids. DNA for the CDR3: TGTGCCAGCGCGACCGGGACAGGAGCATCAGATACGCAGTATTTT. Its protein product is CASATGTGASDTQYF.

The CDR3 protein is CASSHPGRGRGSYEQYF. CDR3 coding DNA: TGCGCCAGCAGCCACCCGGGTAGGGGGAGGGGTTCCTACGAGCAGTACTTC. The V and J genes are TRBV4-1 and TRBJ2-7, with D tentatively TRBD2 (7 bases). V was trimmed by 3 bases and J by 1 base, leaving 19 bases between them. Germline V gene sequence: CDR1 MGHRA, CDR2 YSYEKL. The CDR3 has 17 residues.

This clonotype was counted at least ten times. The chain links TRBV6-5 to TRBJ2-7; 14 bases agree with TRBD2. From germline, CDR1 is MNHEY and CDR2 SVGAGI. The ends lost 5 bases at V and 4 bases at J; junction bases unmatched: 4. The CDR3 has 15 amino acids. In DNA form, the CDR3 reads TGTGCCAGCAGTCGGACTAGCGGGAGGTTTTACGAGCAGTACTTC. Protein sequence: CASSRTSGRFYEQYF.